This T cell receptor (beta chain) came from a study of Graves' ophthalmopathy and Graves' hyperthyroidism. Study information: Absence of ophthalmopathy within 18 months of follow-up defined stable hyperthyroidism. Study-level results: Clonotypes were expanded in thyroid at above 0.001 frequency, and most also appeared in blood.

The V gene end was trimmed by 7 bases and the J gene end by 3 bases; junction bases not matched to a gene: 3. This CDR3 has 14 amino acids. The germline V gene encodes CDR1 MNHEY and CDR2 SVGAGI. RNA served as the template for amplifying TCR beta CDR3 regions. Second-round multiplex PCR came after a first-round RT-PCR that employed HTBI primers. TCRdb called the multiplex PCR reads again in MiXCR, with one record for every CDR3 protein. Here the sample spans 500,000 to 600,000 distinct CDR3 sequences, 39% being singletons. This clonotype was detected many times. Its specificity is not known. The receptor was derived from an adult man with Graves' hyperthyroidism. The material sequenced was peripheral blood or thyroid tissue (not recorded which). The chain recombines TRBV6-5 with TRBJ1-2; 12 nucleotides align to TRBD1. CDR3 loop: CASMGQGAYYGYTF. The CDR3 region has the DNA TGTGCCAGCATGGGACAGGGGGCGTACTATGGCTACACCTTC.